Listed here are 18 T cell receptor beta chains from one sample, sequenced in a study of radiotherapy plus CTLA-4 blockade in lung cancer. The assay was immunoSEQ multiplex PCR, and TCRdb's table has in-frame clones only and misses some. Counted here are fewer than 40,000 clones, 70% to 75% occurring once; the ten biggest clones make up approximately 8.9%. The specimen was peripheral blood, collected from a patient treated with radiotherapy plus ipilimumab. Receptors originate from a human donor with non-small cell lung cancer who had stable disease on radiotherapy plus ipilimumab.

V and J are TRBV15 and TRBJ1-2, with TRBD1 identical over 8 bases. Germline loops: CDR1 LNHNV, CDR2 YYDKDF (reference sequence). Trimming removed 4 bases from V and 0 bases from J; junction bases left unmatched: 4. This CDR3 is built from 15 residues. The DNA for the CDR3 is TGTGCCACCAGCATCGTACAGGGGGCTAACTATGGCTACACCTTC. This gives the protein CATSIVQGANYGYTF.

This clone was picked up a small number of times. The chain has TRBV28 and TRBJ1-1; D call uncertain. V was clipped by 8 bases and J by 3 bases, with 10 bases between them. The CDR3 consists of 12 residues. Germline V gene data show CDR1 as MDHEN and CDR2 as SYDVKM. Here the CDR3 reads CASVAGYTEAFF. The CDR3 region has the DNA TGTGCCAGCGTTGCGGGTTACACTGAAGCTTTCTTT.

The J gene is TRBJ2-3, the V gene TRBV6-5, with 14 bases lining up with TRBD2. Germline assignment: CDR1 MNHEY and CDR2 SVGAGI. After removal of 7 bases from V and 7 bases from J, the junction contained 7 bases not matched to a gene. The CDR3 extends over 15 amino acids. In nucleotides, the CDR3 is TGTGCCAGCATCAAGACTAGCGGGGGGGCAAATACGCAGTATTTT. This sequence encodes CASIKTSGGANTQYF.

Of note for this clone: Relative to the germline gene, one junction end is altered; a read error may explain this. The chain couples TRBV6-1 to TRBJ2-6; TRBD1 might be the D (5 bases). CDR1 is MNHNS, CDR2 SASEGT, per germline. The CDR3 totals 16 residues. CDR3 sequence reads: CASREGHYSGANVLTF. CDR3 nucleotides: TGTGCCAGCAGAGAAGGACATTACTCTGGGGCCAACGTCCTGACTTTC.

This chain connects TRBV6-1 to TRBJ1-5, with D perhaps TRBD1 (5 bases). Between the trimmed V and J ends, which lost 6 bases and 3 bases, there was a span of 12 bases. Germline V CDR1 and CDR2: MNHNS, SASEGT. The CDR3 extends over 14 amino acids. The chain's CDR3 is CASSYDSLNQPQHF. Here the CDR3 DNA reads TGTGCCAGCAGCTATGACAGCCTCAATCAGCCCCAGCATTTT.

The chain couples TRBV6-6 to TRBJ1-4; unclear D gene. Trimming removed 6 bases from V and 0 bases from J, with 8 bases in between. The CDR3 length is 14 residues. Germline V lookup: CDR1 MNHNY, CDR2 SVGAGI (reference sequence). The CDR3 sequence: CASSLIATNEKLFF. In DNA, the CDR3 is TGTGCCAGCAGCCTGATTGCAACTAATGAAAAACTGTTTTTT.

V and J are TRBV5-6 and TRBJ1-1; 7 nucleotides agree with TRBD1. CDR3 length: 11 amino acids. V trimming: 3 bases; J trimming: 7 bases; junction bases outside the gene matches: 0. The germline CDR1 and CDR2 sequences are SGHDT and YYEEEE. This CDR3 reads CASSWDSEAFF. CDR3 nucleotide sequence: TGTGCCAGCAGCTGGGACAGTGAAGCTTTCTTT. Based on the CDR3 plus reference TRBV5-6 and TRBJ1-1, the full variable domain is DAGVTQSPTHLIKTRGQQVTLRCSPKSGHDTVSWYQQALGQGPQFIFQYYEEEERQRGNFPDRFSGHQFPNYSSELNVNALLLGDSALYLCASSWDSEAFFGQGTRLTVV.

CDR3 sequence reads: CSAGTAETQYF. Here the CDR3 DNA reads TGCAGTGCTGGGACAGCCGAGACCCAGTACTTC. This chain uses TRBV20-1 with TRBJ2-5; 7 positions agree with TRBD1. The V segment lost 5 bases and the J segment 5 bases; nucleotides outside the gene matches: 2. CDR3 length: 11 amino acids. Germline-derived CDR1 and CDR2 are DFQATT and SNEGSKA (reference sequence).

This chain uses TRBV30 with TRBJ1-1, with a possible D match to TRBD1 (5 bases). This CDR3 has 13 amino acids. V was pared by 1 base and J by 0 bases, with 6 bases between. Looked up from germline, CDR1 is GTSNPN and CDR2 is SVGIG (reference sequence). CDR3 loop: CAWSAGMNTEAFF. CDR3 coding DNA: TGTGCCTGGAGTGCAGGGATGAACACTGAAGCTTTCTTT.

This chain links TRBV5-4 with TRBJ2-2, with a tentative D call TRBD1 (6 bases). From germline, CDR1 is SGHNT and CDR2 YYREEE (reference sequence). This CDR3 has 18 residues. Trimming took 2 bases from V and 6 from J, leaving 23 bases between them. CDR3 sequence (DNA): TGTGCCAGCAGCTTTTACATCCCCGGGACAATAAAGGCCGGGGAGCTGTTTTTT. It codes for CASSFYIPGTIKAGELFF.

This clone was counted once. The rearrangement joins TRBV28 to TRBJ1-1; D is unresolved. The V end was cut by 3 bases, the J end by 4 bases, with 9 bases between. CDR3 size: 13 residues. Per germline, CDR1 MDHEN and CDR2 SYDVKM. CDR3 protein: CASSLIGVTEAFF. CDR3 nucleotides: TGTGCCAGCAGTTTGATTGGGGTCACTGAAGCTTTCTTT.

In this sample, this clone turned up a few times. CDR3 bases: TGCGCCAGCAGCCAGTTACAGGGGGACACTGAAGCTTTCTTT. Amino acid sequence: CASSQLQGDTEAFF. The V call is TRBV4-1, the J call TRBJ1-1, with 8 bases aligning to TRBD1. The germline V gene encodes CDR1 MGHRA and CDR2 YSYEKL. This CDR3 comprises 14 residues. V dropped 3 bases and J dropped 3; count of bases not matched to a gene: 3.

The chain employs TRBV6-6 and TRBJ1-1; the match to TRBD1 covers 10 bases. Germline-derived CDR1 and CDR2 are MNHNY and SVGAGI (reference sequence). The CDR3 contains 14 residues. Trimming at V came to 6 bases and at J to 3 bases, leaving 4 bases not matched to a gene. The DNA for the CDR3 is TGTGCCAGCAGAGACAGGGGGCGGGACACTGAAGCTTTCTTT. Its translation is CASRDRGRDTEAFF.

The chain recombines TRBV5-6 with TRBJ1-3, with D perhaps matching TRBD1 (5 bases). Germline values: CDR1 SGHDT, CDR2 YYEEEE. The CDR3 sequence is 18 residues long. The ends were cut back, 0 bases at V and 4 bases at J, with 20 bases in the middle. DNA for the CDR3: TGTGCCAGCAGCTTGGATGGGATGAGTAGGACAATGGGAAACACCATATATTTT. As protein: CASSLDGMSRTMGNTIYF.

This chain connects TRBV4-3 to TRBJ1-3; D unclear. Trimming shortened V by 1 base and J by 0 bases, and 7 bases separated the two germline ends. Germline V gene lookup returns CDR1 LGHNA and CDR2 YSLEER. The CDR3 totals 15 residues. CDR3 amino acids: CASSQGDFSGNTIYF. CDR3 nucleotides: TGCGCCAGCAGCCAAGGAGATTTCTCTGGAAACACCATATATTTT.

The DNA for the CDR3 is TGTGCCAGCAGTTGGCGGACAGTACAAGAGACCCAGTACTTC. This codes for CASSWRTVQETQYF. The genes are TRBV6-1 and TRBJ2-5; D is possibly TRBD1 (6 bases). The CDR3 contains 14 residues. V was pared by 5 bases and J by 2 bases, with 12 bases between. The germline gives CDR1 MNHNS, CDR2 SASEGT.

The chain couples TRBV27 to TRBJ2-5, with TRBD1 matching over 8 bases. Germline CDR1 and CDR2: MNHEY and SMNVEV (reference sequence). The CDR3 runs 13 residues. The V segment lost 8 bases and the J segment 5 bases; nucleotides outside the gene matches: 7. The CDR3 DNA sequence: TGTGCCAGCGCGGGCAGGGGGCATGAGACCCAGTACTTC. As protein: CASAGRGHETQYF.

V and J are TRBV6-5 and TRBJ1-5, with TRBD1 matching 7 bases. The trim removed 2 bases at V and 6 bases at J, leaving 4 bases unmatched. Looked up from germline, CDR1 is MNHEY and CDR2 is SVGAGI. The CDR3 is 14 amino acids. CDR3 amino acids: CASSYEGAGQPQHF. The CDR3 DNA sequence: TGTGCCAGCAGTTACGAGGGGGCGGGTCAGCCCCAGCATTTT.